A selection of T cell receptor beta chains follows, all from one sample in a study of radiotherapy plus CTLA-4 blockade in lung cancer. The data were produced by immunoSEQ multiplex PCR, yet TCRdb's version contains in-frame clones alone and is incomplete. In the table there are approximately 97,000 clones, 83% of which are singletons. The specimen comprised peripheral blood, sampled from a patient treated with radiotherapy plus ipilimumab. These receptors were collected from a human donor with non-small cell lung cancer who had stable disease on radiotherapy plus ipilimumab. Both conserved end residues are part of each CDR3. The D gene is left open where the match is weak. Clone size is shown for a subset of rows, as once, few, many or a class of expanded clone.

V: TRBV19
size: few
J: TRBJ2-3
D: TRBD2
CDR3: CASSMDSGGPADTQYF
DNA: TGTGCCAGTAGTATGGATAGCGGGGGGCCAGCAGATACGCAGTATTTT

V: TRBV5-1
size: NA
J: TRBJ1-2
D: NA
CDR3: CASSLGSLVGYTF
DNA: TGCGCCAGCAGCTTAGGCAGCTTAGTGGGCTACACCTTC

V: TRBV30
size: NA
J: TRBJ1-5
D: NA
CDR3: CAWSNGVNQPQHF
DNA: TGTGCCTGGAGTAACGGGGTTAATCAGCCCCAGCATTTT

V: TRBV29-1
size: NA
J: TRBJ2-1
D: NA
CDR3: CSVVAGGGEQFF
DNA: TGCAGCGTCGTTGCAGGCGGAGGTGAGCAGTTCTTC

V: TRBV27
size: once
J: TRBJ2-2
D: NA
CDR3: CASSLMQGTRGELFF
DNA: TGTGCCAGCAGTTTAATGCAGGGGACTCGTGGGGAGCTGTTTTTT

V: TRBV11-2
size: NA
J: TRBJ2-5
D: NA
CDR3: CASNTHFDTATQYF
DNA: TGTGCCAGCAACACCCATTTTGATACCGCGACCCAGTACTTC

V: TRBV7-9
size: once
J: TRBJ2-7
D: NA
CDR3: CASSLAGTYEQYF
DNA: TGTGCCAGCAGCTTAGCGGGGACCTACGAGCAGTACTTC

V: TRBV11-2
size: NA
J: TRBJ1-1
D: TRBD1
CDR3: CASSDPGQGMNTEAFF
DNA: TGTGCCAGCAGCGATCCGGGACAGGGAATGAACACTGAAGCTTTCTTT

V: TRBV11-2
size: NA
J: TRBJ2-1
D: NA
CDR3: CASSLGQLNIYEQFF
DNA: TGTGCCAGCAGCTTAGGACAGTTGAATATATATGAGCAGTTCTTC

V: TRBV5-4
size: NA
J: TRBJ2-7
D: TRBD2
CDR3: CASSLGREGLRSEQYF
DNA: TGTGCCAGCAGCTTGGGACGGGAGGGCCTTCGTTCCGAGCAGTACTTC

V: TRBV11-2
size: NA
J: TRBJ1-3
D: NA
CDR3: CASSPAGNTIYF
DNA: TGTGCCAGCAGCCCTGCGGGAAACACCATATATTTT

V: TRBV7-2
size: NA
J: TRBJ2-7
D: NA
CDR3: CASHSPPSTYEQYF
DNA: TGTGCCAGCCATTCACCCCCGTCTACCTACGAGCAGTACTTC

V: TRBV11-2
size: NA
J: TRBJ2-1
D: TRBD2
CDR3: CASSDPGGPTYNEQFF
DNA: TGTGCCAGCAGCGATCCGGGGGGGCCTACCTACAATGAGCAGTTCTTC

V: TRBV28
size: NA
J: TRBJ2-1
D: TRBD1
CDR3: CASVDPPSGTGVSNEQFF
DNA: TGTGCCAGCGTCGATCCGCCTTCTGGGACAGGGGTGAGCAATGAGCAGTTCTTC

V: TRBV5-4
size: NA
J: TRBJ2-6
D: NA
CDR3: CASSLSGANVLTF
DNA: TGTGCCAGCAGCTTGTCTGGGGCCAACGTCCTGACTTTC

V: TRBV30
size: once
J: TRBJ2-2
D: NA
CDR3: CAWNVGTGELFF
DNA: TGTGCCTGGAATGTGGGTACCGGGGAGCTGTTTTTT

V: TRBV5-4
size: NA
J: TRBJ2-1
D: TRBD2
CDR3: CASSLVRGRANEQFF
DNA: TGTGCCAGCAGCTTGGTTCGCGGGAGGGCAAATGAGCAGTTCTTC

V: TRBV7-3
size: NA
J: TRBJ1-1
D: TRBD1
CDR3: CASSLTMRQGAITEAFF
DNA: TGTGCCAGCAGCTTAACTATGAGACAGGGGGCGATCACTGAAGCTTTCTTT

V: TRBV6-5
size: once
J: TRBJ1-1
D: NA
CDR3: CASSYQRWNTEAFF
DNA: TGTGCCAGCAGTTACCAACGATGGAACACTGAAGCTTTCTTT

V: TRBV6-1
size: NA
J: TRBJ2-7
D: NA
CDR3: CASSFQPASYEQYF
DNA: TGTGCCAGCAGTTTCCAGCCGGCCTCCTACGAGCAGTACTTC

V: TRBV18
size: NA
J: TRBJ2-3
D: NA
CDR3: CASSPAANTDTQYF
DNA: TGTGCCAGCTCACCGGCAGCCAACACAGATACGCAGTATTTT

V: TRBV5-1
size: NA
J: TRBJ2-2
D: NA
CDR3: CASSFWRVDLTGELFF
DNA: TGCGCCAGCAGCTTTTGGAGGGTCGACCTCACCGGGGAGCTGTTTTTT

V: TRBV25-1
size: NA
J: TRBJ1-4
D: NA
CDR3: CASSEWEKGPEKLFF
DNA: TGTGCCAGCAGTGAATGGGAGAAAGGGCCTGAAAAACTGTTTTTT

V: TRBV6-1
size: once
J: TRBJ2-7
D: TRBD2
CDR3: CASRLAGGRYEQYF
DNA: TGTGCCAGCAGGCTAGCGGGAGGAAGATACGAGCAGTACTTC

V: TRBV6-1
size: NA
J: TRBJ2-1
D: NA
CDR3: CASSEAGRAGGQQFF
DNA: TGTGCCAGCAGTGAGGCTGGGCGGGCCGGCGGGCAGCAGTTCTTC

V: TRBV4-1
size: NA
J: TRBJ2-1
D: TRBD2
CDR3: CASSRPGGSSYNEQFF
DNA: TGCGCCAGCAGCCGCCCTGGCGGGAGCTCCTACAATGAGCAGTTCTTC

V: TRBV5-1
size: NA
J: TRBJ2-5
D: NA
CDR3: CASSLKPEGTQYF
DNA: TGCGCCAGCAGCCTCAAACCCGAGGGGACCCAGTACTTC

V: TRBV7-9
size: NA
J: TRBJ2-1
D: NA
CDR3: CASSYGLEQFF
DNA: TGTGCCAGCAGCTACGGACTAGAGCAGTTCTTC

V: TRBV10-2
size: NA
J: TRBJ2-5
D: NA
CDR3: CASSESMAGASQETQYF
DNA: TGCGCCAGCAGTGAGTCGATGGCGGGGGCCTCCCAAGAGACCCAGTACTTC

V: TRBV7-2
size: NA
J: TRBJ1-3
D: NA
CDR3: CASSSGRMHSGNTIYF
DNA: TGTGCCAGCAGCTCCGGACGCATGCACTCTGGAAACACCATATATTTT

V: TRBV6-5
size: NA
J: TRBJ1-1
D: NA
CDR3: CASSYSRNLNTEAFF
DNA: TGTGCCAGCAGTTACTCGAGGAATCTGAACACTGAAGCTTTCTTT

V: TRBV19
size: few
J: TRBJ1-4
D: TRBD1
CDR3: CASSIGTAPNEKLFF
DNA: TGTGCCAGTAGTATCGGGACAGCACCTAATGAAAAACTGTTTTTT

V: TRBV7-2
size: NA
J: TRBJ2-1
D: NA
CDR3: CASSPRGERGNEQFF
DNA: TGTGCCAGCAGCCCGAGGGGGGAGCGGGGTAATGAGCAGTTCTTC

V: TRBV15
size: NA
J: TRBJ2-5
D: NA
CDR3: CATSKDIQLGGTQYF
DNA: TGTGCCACCAGCAAGGATATCCAGCTGGGAGGGACCCAGTACTTC

V: TRBV5-1
size: NA
J: TRBJ1-6
D: NA
CDR3: CASSLVQGNSPLHF
DNA: TGCGCCAGCAGCTTGGTACAGGGTAATTCACCCCTCCACTTT

V: TRBV25-1
size: NA
J: TRBJ1-5
D: NA
CDR3: CASSVTGSNQPQHF
DNA: TGTGCCAGCAGCGTCACAGGGTCCAATCAGCCCCAGCATTTT

V: TRBV11-2
size: NA
J: TRBJ2-1
D: TRBD1
CDR3: CASSSGDRQYNEQFF
DNA: TGTGCCAGCAGCTCAGGGGACAGACAGTACAATGAGCAGTTCTTC

V: TRBV15
size: once
J: TRBJ2-3
D: TRBD1
CDR3: CATSRTLTGSGDTQYF
DNA: TGTGCCACCAGTCGAACATTGACAGGGTCAGGTGATACGCAGTATTTT

V: TRBV2
size: NA
J: TRBJ2-3
D: TRBD1
CDR3: CASSVGQVGADTQYF
DNA: TGTGCCAGCAGTGTCGGACAGGTCGGTGCAGATACGCAGTATTTT

V: TRBV2
size: NA
J: TRBJ1-5
D: NA
CDR3: CASSPLISNQPQHF
DNA: TGTGCCAGCAGCCCACTCATTAGCAATCAGCCCCAGCATTTT

V: TRBV30
size: NA
J: TRBJ2-5
D: NA
CDR3: CAWRGRGPRWETQYF
DNA: TGTGCCTGGAGGGGAAGGGGCCCCCGTTGGGAGACCCAGTACTTC

V: TRBV2
size: NA
J: TRBJ2-5
D: NA
CDR3: CASSGRGQQETQYF
DNA: TGTGCCAGCAGTGGGAGGGGACAGCAAGAGACCCAGTACTTC

V: TRBV27
size: few
J: TRBJ1-1
D: TRBD1
CDR3: CASSWAGDGRGSTEAFF
DNA: TGTGCCAGCAGTTGGGCAGGGGATGGCAGGGGGAGCACTGAAGCTTTCTTT

V: TRBV4-2
size: NA
J: TRBJ1-5
D: NA
CDR3: CASSASVGQPQHF
DNA: TGTGCCAGCAGCGCCTCGGTAGGTCAGCCCCAGCATTTT

V: TRBV9
size: NA
J: TRBJ2-7
D: NA
CDR3: CASSPNPGPNYEQYF
DNA: TGTGCCAGCAGCCCCAACCCGGGACCCAACTACGAGCAGTACTTC

V: TRBV5-4
size: NA
J: TRBJ2-5
D: NA
CDR3: CASSLQGETQYF
DNA: TGTGCCAGCAGCTTGCAGGGAGAGACCCAGTACTTC

V: TRBV7-9
size: NA
J: TRBJ2-1
D: TRBD2
CDR3: CASSPSRTSGGPMGEQFF
DNA: TGTGCCAGCAGCCCATCTCGGACTAGCGGGGGGCCCATGGGTGAGCAGTTCTTC

V: TRBV5-1
size: NA
J: TRBJ2-2
D: NA
CDR3: CASSFVGQNTGELFF
DNA: TGCGCCAGCAGCTTTGTCGGACAGAACACCGGGGAGCTGTTTTTT

V: TRBV15
size: NA
J: TRBJ2-5
D: TRBD1
CDR3: CATSVVGQGEETQYF
DNA: TGTGCCACCAGCGTAGTCGGGCAGGGGGAGGAGACCCAGTACTTC

V: TRBV2
size: NA
J: TRBJ2-3
D: TRBD1
CDR3: CASASEGQASTDTQYF
DNA: TGTGCCAGCGCGAGTGAGGGACAGGCGAGCACAGATACGCAGTATTTT

V: TRBV9
size: NA
J: TRBJ2-2
D: NA
CDR3: CASSVAQVNTGELFF
DNA: TGTGCCAGCAGCGTGGCACAGGTAAACACCGGGGAGCTGTTTTTT

V: TRBV25-1
size: NA
J: TRBJ1-2
D: TRBD1
CDR3: CASSEYETGGGYTF
DNA: TGTGCCAGCAGTGAATATGAAACAGGGGGAGGCTACACCTTC

V: TRBV5-1
size: NA
J: TRBJ2-1
D: NA
CDR3: CASSPDNEQFF
DNA: TGCGCCAGCAGCCCCGACAATGAGCAGTTCTTC